The clone carrying this T cell receptor beta chain was seen only a few times. The data were taken from a study of monozygotic twins with cystic fibrosis. The data were produced by immunoSEQ multiplex PCR, yet TCRdb's version contains in-frame clones alone and is incomplete. The sample shows 30,000 to 35,000 clones, roughly three fifths of them seen only once. This CDR3 spans 15 amino acids. Germline-derived CDR1 and CDR2 are MNHEY and SVGAGI. Trimming took 0 bases from V and 7 from J, leaving 16 bases between them. Source material: blood. The TCR sequence derives from a girl aged 5 to 17 with cystic fibrosis. This rearrangement joins TRBV6-5 to TRBJ2-7; D possibly matches TRBD1 or TRBD2 (5 bases each). In nucleotides, the CDR3 is TGTGCCAGCAGTTACTCGATGGGGACCCCAGGGGAGCAGTACTTC. It yields the protein CASSYSMGTPGEQYF.